One and the same sample provided the 4 T cell receptor beta chains below, sequenced in a study of blood T cell repertoires in COVID-19. Profiled with immunoSEQ multiplex PCR; TCRdb holds only in-frame clones, not every one. Among approximately 200,000 clones listed, approximately 85% were seen once. Sequencing was performed on peripheral blood. The receptors come from a human donor with active or convalescent COVID-19. The donor label of this sample is uncertain.

The chain links TRBV14 to TRBJ1-2, with 8 bases fitting TRBD1. Germline CDR1 and CDR2: SGHDN and FVKESK. V dropped 6 bases and J dropped 6; count of bases not matched to a gene: 6. CDR3 length equals 13 residues. The CDR3 DNA follows: TGTGCCAGCAGGAGGACAGGGAACGATGGCTACACCTTC. Its protein is CASRRTGNDGYTF.

The V gene is TRBV30, the J gene TRBJ1-4; perhaps TRBD1 as D (5 bases). CDR1 is GTSNPN and CDR2 is SVGIG in the germline V gene (reference sequence). The V and J ends lost 5 bases and 5 bases respectively, with 12 bases between them. The CDR3 extends over 13 amino acids. This chain's CDR3 is CAWDSGLNEKLFF. Here the CDR3 DNA reads TGTGCCTGGGACAGTGGTCTCAATGAAAAACTGTTTTTT.

V is TRBV5-4 and J is TRBJ2-1; D remains ambiguous. This CDR3 region has 15 residues. V was shortened by 4 bases and J by 0 bases, with 11 bases between the two germline ends. Germline CDR1 reads SGHNT; CDR2 reads YYREEE (reference sequence). CDR3 in DNA: TGTGCCAGCAGCGTAACTTCCAACTCCTACAATGAGCAGTTCTTC. This sequence encodes CASSVTSNSYNEQFF.

This sequence joins TRBV5-1 and TRBJ1-1; D gene uncertain. This CDR3 has 13 amino acids. Germline CDR1 reads SGHRS; CDR2 reads YFSETQ. Trimming took 1 base from V and 1 from J, leaving 5 bases between them. CDR3 sequence (DNA): TGCGCCAGCAGCTTGCCCCAGAACACTGAAGCTTTCTTT. Translated, it gives CASSLPQNTEAFF.